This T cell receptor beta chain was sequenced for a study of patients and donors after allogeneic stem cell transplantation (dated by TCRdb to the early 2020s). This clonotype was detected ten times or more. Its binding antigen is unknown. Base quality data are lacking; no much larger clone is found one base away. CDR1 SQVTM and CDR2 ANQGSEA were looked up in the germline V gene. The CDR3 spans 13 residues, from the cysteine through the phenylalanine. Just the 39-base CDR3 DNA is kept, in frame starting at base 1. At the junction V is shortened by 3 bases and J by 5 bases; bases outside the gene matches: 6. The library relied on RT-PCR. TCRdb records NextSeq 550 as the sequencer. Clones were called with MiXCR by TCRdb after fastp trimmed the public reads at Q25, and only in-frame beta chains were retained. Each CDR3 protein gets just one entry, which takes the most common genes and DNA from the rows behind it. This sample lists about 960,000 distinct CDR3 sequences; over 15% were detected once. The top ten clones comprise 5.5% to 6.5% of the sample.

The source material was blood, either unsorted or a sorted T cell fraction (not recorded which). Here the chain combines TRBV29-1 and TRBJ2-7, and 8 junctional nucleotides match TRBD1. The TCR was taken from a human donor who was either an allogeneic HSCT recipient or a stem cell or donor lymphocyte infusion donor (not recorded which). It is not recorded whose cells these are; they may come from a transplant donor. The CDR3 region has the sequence CSVEDREAHEQYF. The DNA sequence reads TGCAGCGTTGAGGACAGGGAAGCGCACGAGCAGTACTTC.